This TCR beta chain was profiled in a study of OX40 agonist ivuxolimab in advanced cancers. Whole-study results and caveats: CD8+ T cells showed, on average, more clonal expansion than CD4+ cells.

Sequenced by immunoSEQ multiplex PCR; TCRdb stores in-frame clones only, minus some. The sample comprises about 22,000 clones, about 88% of which are singletons, and about 23% rests with the top ten. As for this clone: Its specificity is unknown.

Looked up from germline, CDR1 is MDHEN and CDR2 is SYDVKM. With V trimmed by 3 bases and J by 3 bases, 5 bases remained unmatched. The CDR3 runs to 16 residues. The gene calls are TRBV28 and TRBJ1-1, with 12 bases matching TRBD1. This material consisted of CD4+ or CD8+ T cells sorted from blood, taken in a trial of the OX40 agonist ivuxolimab. The source is an adult with an advanced solid tumor such as melanoma, head and neck, liver or kidney cancer. In nucleotides, the CDR3 is TGTGCCAGCAGTTTGCCGGGACAGGGGGCTTACACTGAAGCTTTCTTT. Its translation is CASSLPGQGAYTEAFF.